Only a few counts were recorded for the clone carrying this T cell receptor beta chain. The antigen is unknown. A junction end diverges from the germline sequence, so it may reflect a read error. Construction of TCR beta libraries relied on iRepertoire HTBI primers and on Arm-PCR targeting CDR3 regions. TCRdb independently ran MiXCR on the multiplex PCR reads; one entry per CDR3 protein. The data show roughly 380,000 distinct CDR3 sequences, with 15% seen just once and 22% held by the top ten. These data are taken from a study of regulatory T cells in long-lasting Graves disease. Points from the study as a whole: Preferential use of TRBV28, TRBJ1-2 and TRBJ2-5 was seen in persistent disease.

Time point denoted: newly diagnosed GD, antithyroid drugs for less than 3 months. Extracted PBMC RNA gave rise to the TCR library. The germline V gene encodes CDR1 DFQATT and CDR2 SNEGSKA (reference sequence). The CDR3 loop spans 14 amino acids. The sequence was collected from a female donor with Graves disease. This chain connects TRBV20-1 to TRBJ2-7; TRBD2 matches 9 bases. The sequencing here drew on peripheral blood mononuclear cells (PBMCs), taken at new diagnosis, from a patient treated with antithyroid drugs. The chain's CDR3 is CSARGLAGPYEQYF. The CDR3 DNA reads as TGCAGTGCCAGAGGGCTAGCGGGACCCTACGAGCAGTACTTC.